Below, one TCR beta chain is given with its context. This entry is derived from a study of blood T cell repertoires in COVID-19. The overall study: There were acute and convalescent COVID-19 samples, and they came from the United States, Italy and Spain. From T cells, B-cell-depleted T cells, or PBMCs came the material, which was cDNA or gDNA.

After removal of 7 bases from V and 4 bases from J, the junction contained 12 bases not matched to a gene. The length of the CDR3 is 17 residues. CDR1 is KGHDR and CDR2 is SFDVKD in the germline V gene. Original analysis: Estimation of nucleated cell counts relied on the amplification of reference gene primers. Assay used: immunoSEQ multiplex PCR; TCRdb lists only in-frame clones, some missing. That table furnishes V, J and clone size, whereas the DNA furnished D and trimming. Here the sample spans over 75,000 clones, around 84% being singletons. This clonotype was obtained from a woman between 45 and 60 years old with acute or convalescent COVID-19. The genes are TRBV24-1 and TRBJ2-5; 12 bases align to TRBD1. The sequencing sample was made of peripheral blood. In nucleotides, the CDR3 is TGTGCCACCAGCCCGGGACAGGGGGCTTCTGTAGTAGAGACCCAGTACTTC. Its protein product is CATSPGQGASVVETQYF.